Below are 8 T cell receptor beta chains sequenced from a single sample in a study of blood T cell repertoires in COVID-19. Method: immunoSEQ multiplex PCR; TCRdb's copy keeps in-frame clones and lacks some. The data contain 190,000 or so clones, over 80% of them singletons. The source material was PBMCs or T cells enriched from blood (not recorded which). The source is a man younger than 40 who had recovered from COVID-19.

V gene TRBV18 combines with J gene TRBJ2-7; a possible D gene is TRBD1 (6 bases). Germline V gives CDR1 KGHSH, CDR2 LQKENI. Trimming took 3 bases from V and 2 from J, leaving 14 bases between them. CDR3 size: 15 residues. Here the CDR3 DNA reads TGTGCCAGCTCACCGACAGGAACCCTAGCCTACGAGCAGTACTTC. Amino acids: CASSPTGTLAYEQYF.

The chain carries TRBV2 and TRBJ2-7; TRBD1 aligns across 10 bases. Trimming removed 6 bases from V and 0 bases from J; junction bases left unmatched: 8. The germline V gene has CDR1 SNHLY and CDR2 FYNNEI. CDR3 size: 16 residues. The CDR3, as DNA: TGTGCCAGCAGCGGGCCTCGGACAGGGGGCTCCTACGAGCAGTACTTC. It codes for CASSGPRTGGSYEQYF.

This chain uses TRBV19 with TRBJ1-5; perhaps TRBD1 as D (6 bases). Germline CDR1 reads LNHDA; CDR2 reads SQIVND (reference sequence). This CDR3 has 15 residues. Deletions cut 6 bases from V and 3 bases from J, with 15 bases between. The CDR3 DNA follows: TGTGCCAGTAGCTTAAGCAGGGGTGCCAATCAGCCCCAGCATTTT. This translates into CASSLSRGANQPQHF.

The rearrangement joins TRBV10-3 to TRBJ1-3, with 9 positions matching TRBD1. Germline V CDR1 and CDR2: ENHRY, SYGVKD. V trimming: 6 bases; J trimming: 0 bases; junction bases outside the gene matches: 3. The CDR3 extends over 15 amino acids. The CDR3 region is CAIRGQGTSGNTIYF. The CDR3 coding sequence is TGTGCCATCAGGGGACAGGGAACCTCTGGAAACACCATATATTTT.

The chain employs TRBV24-1 and TRBJ1-5, with 7 bases matching TRBD1. The CDR3 has 16 residues. J lost 2 bases, V lost 4 bases, and 7 bases had no gene match. Germline loops: CDR1 KGHDR, CDR2 SFDVKD. DNA of the CDR3: TGTGCCACCAGTGACAGGGACAGCAAAGGCAATCAGCCCCAGCATTTT. This codes for CATSDRDSKGNQPQHF.

The rearrangement joins TRBV19 to TRBJ2-2; possible D gene TRBD1, 5 bases. CDR3 length: 12 amino acids. The V gene's germline CDR1 is LNHDA and CDR2 SQIVND (reference sequence). Trimming cost V 6 bases and J 7 bases, with 9 bases left between them. This CDR3 reads CASSQGIGELFF. DNA for the CDR3: TGTGCCAGTAGCCAGGGTATCGGGGAGCTGTTTTTT.

This clone appeared a single time. V usage is TRBV6-5 and J usage is TRBJ2-4; TRBD1 might be the D (6 bases). Trimming took 6 bases from V and 4 from J, leaving 10 bases between them. Germline assignment: CDR1 MNHEY and CDR2 SVGAGI. This CDR3 comprises 13 residues. Here the CDR3 DNA reads TGTGCCAGCAGGGGACATGCGAAAAACATTCAGTACTTC. Protein: CASRGHAKNIQYF.

The gene calls are TRBV4-3 and TRBJ2-3; TRBD2 matches 9 bases. Germline assignment: CDR1 LGHNA and CDR2 YSLEER. This CDR3 has 18 amino acids. J lost 4 bases, V lost 0 bases, and 11 bases had no gene match. The CDR3 loop is CASSQDRGAGGPADTQYF. DNA of the CDR3: TGCGCCAGCAGCCAAGATCGGGGCGCGGGGGGGCCCGCAGATACGCAGTATTTT.